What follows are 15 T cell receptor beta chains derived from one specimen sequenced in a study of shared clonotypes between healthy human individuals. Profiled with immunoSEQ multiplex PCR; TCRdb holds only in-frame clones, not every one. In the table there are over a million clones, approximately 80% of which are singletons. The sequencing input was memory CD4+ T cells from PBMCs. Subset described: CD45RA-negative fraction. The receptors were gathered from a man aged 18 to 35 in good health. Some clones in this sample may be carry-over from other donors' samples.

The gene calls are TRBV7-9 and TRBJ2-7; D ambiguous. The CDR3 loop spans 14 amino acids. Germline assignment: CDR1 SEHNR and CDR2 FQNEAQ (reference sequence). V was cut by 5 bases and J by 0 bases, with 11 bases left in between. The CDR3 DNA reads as TGTGCCAGCAGCCCAAGGGCGGCCTCCTACGAGCAGTACTTC. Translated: CASSPRAASYEQYF.

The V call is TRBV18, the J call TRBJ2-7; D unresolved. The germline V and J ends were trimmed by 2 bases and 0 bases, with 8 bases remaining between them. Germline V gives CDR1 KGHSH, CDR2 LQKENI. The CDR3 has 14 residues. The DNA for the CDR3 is TGTGCCAGCTCACCATCGGCCAGCTCCTACGAGCAGTACTTC. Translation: CASSPSASSYEQYF.

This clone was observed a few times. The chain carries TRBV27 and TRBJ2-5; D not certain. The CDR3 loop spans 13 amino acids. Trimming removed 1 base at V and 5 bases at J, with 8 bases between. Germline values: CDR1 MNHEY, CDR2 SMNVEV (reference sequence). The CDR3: CASSLYNEETQYF. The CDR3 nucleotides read TGTGCCAGCAGTTTATACAACGAGGAGACCCAGTACTTC.

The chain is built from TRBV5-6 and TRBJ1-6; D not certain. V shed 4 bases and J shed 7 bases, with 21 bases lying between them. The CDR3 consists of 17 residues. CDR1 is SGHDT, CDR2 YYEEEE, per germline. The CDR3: CASSLPSTRDGNSPLHF. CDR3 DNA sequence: TGTGCCAGCAGCCTGCCATCCACAAGGGATGGGAATTCACCCCTCCACTTT.

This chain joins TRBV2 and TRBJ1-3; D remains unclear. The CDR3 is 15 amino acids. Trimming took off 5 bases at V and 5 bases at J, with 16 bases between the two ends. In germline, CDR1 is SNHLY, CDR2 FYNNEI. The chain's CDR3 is CASSSGSGGRNTIYF. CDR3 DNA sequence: TGTGCCAGCAGTTCAGGAAGTGGAGGTAGAAACACCATATATTTT.

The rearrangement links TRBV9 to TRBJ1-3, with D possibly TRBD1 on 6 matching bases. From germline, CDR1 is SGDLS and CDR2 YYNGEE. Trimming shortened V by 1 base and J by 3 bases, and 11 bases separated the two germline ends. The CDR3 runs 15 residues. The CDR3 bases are TGTGCCAGCAGCGTAATGGGGGCTAATGGAAACACCATATATTTT. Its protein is CASSVMGANGNTIYF.

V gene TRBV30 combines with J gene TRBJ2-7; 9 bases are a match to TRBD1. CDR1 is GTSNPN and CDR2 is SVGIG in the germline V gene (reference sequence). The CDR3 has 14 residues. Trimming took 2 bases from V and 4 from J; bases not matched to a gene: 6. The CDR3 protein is CAWSRLTGGYEQYF. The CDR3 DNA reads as TGTGCCTGGAGTAGGTTGACAGGGGGGTACGAGCAGTACTTC.

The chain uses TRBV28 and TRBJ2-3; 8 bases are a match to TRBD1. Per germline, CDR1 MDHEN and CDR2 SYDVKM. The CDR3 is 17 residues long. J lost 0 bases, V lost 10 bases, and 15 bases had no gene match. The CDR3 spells CATASGTGATSTDTQYF. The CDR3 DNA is TGTGCCACCGCCTCCGGGACAGGCGCAACTAGCACAGATACGCAGTATTTT. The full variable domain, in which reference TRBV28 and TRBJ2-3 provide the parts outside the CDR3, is DVKVTQSSRYLVKRTGEKVFLECVQDMDHENMFWYRQDPGLGLRLIYFSYDVKMKEKGDIPEGYSVSREKKERFSLILESASTNQTSMYLCATASGTGATSTDTQYFGPGTRLTVL.

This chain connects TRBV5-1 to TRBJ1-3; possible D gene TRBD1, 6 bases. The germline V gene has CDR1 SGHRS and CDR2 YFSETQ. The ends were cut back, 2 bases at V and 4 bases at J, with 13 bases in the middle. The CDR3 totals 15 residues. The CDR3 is CASSFGGQPGNTIYF. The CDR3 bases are TGCGCCAGCAGCTTTGGGGGGCAGCCAGGAAACACCATATATTTT.

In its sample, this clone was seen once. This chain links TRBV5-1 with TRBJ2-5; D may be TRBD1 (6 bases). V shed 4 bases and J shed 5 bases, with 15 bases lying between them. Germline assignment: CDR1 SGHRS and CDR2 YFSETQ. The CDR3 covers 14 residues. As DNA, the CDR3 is TGCGCCAGCAGCGGATCCACAGGGTCCGAGACCCAGTACTTC. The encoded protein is CASSGSTGSETQYF.

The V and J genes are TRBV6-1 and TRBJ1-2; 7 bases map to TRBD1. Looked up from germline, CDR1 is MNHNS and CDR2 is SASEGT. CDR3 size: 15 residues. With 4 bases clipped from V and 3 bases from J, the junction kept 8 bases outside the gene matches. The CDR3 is CASSAGTASDYGYTF. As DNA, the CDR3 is TGTGCCAGCAGTGCTGGGACAGCGTCCGACTATGGCTACACCTTC.

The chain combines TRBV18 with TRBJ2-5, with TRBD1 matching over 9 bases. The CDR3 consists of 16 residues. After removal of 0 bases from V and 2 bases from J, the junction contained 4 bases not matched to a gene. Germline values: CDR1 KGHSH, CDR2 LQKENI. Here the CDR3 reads CASSPPSGQGQETQYF. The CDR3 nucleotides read TGTGCCAGCTCACCACCGTCAGGACAGGGGCAAGAGACCCAGTACTTC.

For the CDR3, the DNA is TGTGCCAGCAGCTATACGACAGGGAATGAGCAGTTCTTC. Its translation is CASSYTTGNEQFF. The V gene is TRBV11-3, the J gene TRBJ2-1; TRBD1 matches 7 bases. The CDR3 spans 13 residues. Germline CDR1 is SGHNT and CDR2 is YENEEA. V gave up 4 bases and J gave up 7 bases; unmatched junction bases: 4.

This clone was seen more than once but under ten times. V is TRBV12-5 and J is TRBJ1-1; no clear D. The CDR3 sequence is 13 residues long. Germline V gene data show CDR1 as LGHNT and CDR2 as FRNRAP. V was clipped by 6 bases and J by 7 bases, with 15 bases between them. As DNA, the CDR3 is TGTGCTAGTGGGACGATGGACGGATATGAAGCTTTCTTT. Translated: CASGTMDGYEAFF.

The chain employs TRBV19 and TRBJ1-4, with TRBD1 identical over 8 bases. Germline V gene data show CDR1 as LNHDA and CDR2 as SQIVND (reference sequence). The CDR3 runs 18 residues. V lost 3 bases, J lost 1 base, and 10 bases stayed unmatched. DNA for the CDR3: TGTGCCAGTAGTATTTCGGGCAGGGGGCGAGGAACTAATGAAAAACTGTTTTTT. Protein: CASSISGRGRGTNEKLFF.